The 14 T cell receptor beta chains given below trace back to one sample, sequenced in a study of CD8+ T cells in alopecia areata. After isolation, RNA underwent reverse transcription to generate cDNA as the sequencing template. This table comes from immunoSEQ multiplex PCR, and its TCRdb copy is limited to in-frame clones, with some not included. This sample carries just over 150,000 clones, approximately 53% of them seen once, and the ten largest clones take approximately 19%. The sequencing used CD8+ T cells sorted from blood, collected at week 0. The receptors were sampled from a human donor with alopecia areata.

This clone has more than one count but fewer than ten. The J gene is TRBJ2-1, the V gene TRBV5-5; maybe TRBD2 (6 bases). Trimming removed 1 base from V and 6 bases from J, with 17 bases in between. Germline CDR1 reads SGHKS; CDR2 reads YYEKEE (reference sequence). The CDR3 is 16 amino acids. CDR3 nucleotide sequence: TGTGCCAGCAGCTTGTTCGGGAAAGGAGGGCGCAATGAGCAGTTCTTC. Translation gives CASSLFGKGGRNEQFF.

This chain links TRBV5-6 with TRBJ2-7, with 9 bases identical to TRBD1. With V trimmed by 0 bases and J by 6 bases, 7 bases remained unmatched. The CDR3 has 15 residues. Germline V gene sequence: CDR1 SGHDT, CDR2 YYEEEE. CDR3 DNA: TGTGCCAGCAGCTTGGAGGGGACAGGGAACAGCGAGCAGTACTTC. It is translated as CASSLEGTGNSEQYF.

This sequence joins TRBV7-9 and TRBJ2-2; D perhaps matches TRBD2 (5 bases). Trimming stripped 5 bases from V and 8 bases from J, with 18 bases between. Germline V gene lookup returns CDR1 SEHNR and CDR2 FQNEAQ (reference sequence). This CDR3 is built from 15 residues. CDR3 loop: CASSHTPGTLGELFF. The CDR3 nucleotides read TGTGCCAGCAGCCACACCCCGGGAACCTTAGGGGAGCTGTTTTTT.

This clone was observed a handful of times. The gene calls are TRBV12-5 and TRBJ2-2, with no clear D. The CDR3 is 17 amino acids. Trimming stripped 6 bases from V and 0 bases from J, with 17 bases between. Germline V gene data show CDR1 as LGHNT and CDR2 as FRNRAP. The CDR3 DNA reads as TGTGCTAGTGGCGACCCGACTTCACTCCCGAACACCGGGGAGCTGTTTTTT. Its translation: CASGDPTSLPNTGELFF.

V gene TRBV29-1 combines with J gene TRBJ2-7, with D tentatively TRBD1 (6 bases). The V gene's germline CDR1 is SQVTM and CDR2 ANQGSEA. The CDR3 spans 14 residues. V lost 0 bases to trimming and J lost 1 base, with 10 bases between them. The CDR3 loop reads CSVEEGRGSYEQYF. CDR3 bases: TGCAGCGTTGAAGAGGGCAGGGGATCCTACGAGCAGTACTTC.

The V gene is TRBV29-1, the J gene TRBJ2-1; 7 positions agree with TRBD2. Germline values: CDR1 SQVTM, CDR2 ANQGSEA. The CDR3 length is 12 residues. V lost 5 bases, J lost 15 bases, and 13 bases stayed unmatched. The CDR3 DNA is TGCAGCGTTATACAAAGGGAGGGACTGGGGTTCTTC. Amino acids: CSVIQREGLGFF.

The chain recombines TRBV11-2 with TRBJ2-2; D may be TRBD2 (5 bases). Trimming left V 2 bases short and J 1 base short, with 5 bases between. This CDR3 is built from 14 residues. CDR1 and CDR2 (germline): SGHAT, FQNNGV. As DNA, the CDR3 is TGTGCCAGCAGCTTACGGGGGAACACCGGGGAGCTGTTTTTT. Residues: CASSLRGNTGELFF.

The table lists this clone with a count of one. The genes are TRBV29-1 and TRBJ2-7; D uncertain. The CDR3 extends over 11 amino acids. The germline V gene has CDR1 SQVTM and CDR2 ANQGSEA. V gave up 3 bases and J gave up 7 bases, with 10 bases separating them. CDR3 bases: TGCAGCGTTGAGGATATTGGGGAGCAGTACTTC. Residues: CSVEDIGEQYF.

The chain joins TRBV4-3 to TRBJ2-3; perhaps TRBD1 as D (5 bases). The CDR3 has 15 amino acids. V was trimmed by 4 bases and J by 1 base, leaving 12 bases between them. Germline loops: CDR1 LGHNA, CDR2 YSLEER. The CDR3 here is CASSPDREGTDTQYF. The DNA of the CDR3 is TGCGCCAGCAGCCCTGACAGAGAAGGCACAGATACGCAGTATTTT.

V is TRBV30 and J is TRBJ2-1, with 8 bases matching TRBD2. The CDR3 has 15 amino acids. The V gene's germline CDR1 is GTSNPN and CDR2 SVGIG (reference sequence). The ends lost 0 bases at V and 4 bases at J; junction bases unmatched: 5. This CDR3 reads CAWSVAAGAYNEQFF. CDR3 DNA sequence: TGTGCCTGGAGTGTAGCAGCGGGGGCGTACAATGAGCAGTTCTTC. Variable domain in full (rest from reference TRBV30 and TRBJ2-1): SQTIHQWPATLVQPVGSPLSLECTVEGTSNPNLYWYRQAAGRGLQLLFYSVGIGQISSEVPQNLSASRPQDRQFILSSKKLLLSDSGFYLCAWSVAAGAYNEQFFGPGTRLTVL.

In DNA form, the CDR3 reads TGCAGCGTTGAATTCCCAGGGACGATTGGCTACACCTTC. Protein: CSVEFPGTIGYTF. The rearrangement joins TRBV29-1 to TRBJ1-2, with D perhaps matching TRBD1 (5 bases). The length of the CDR3 is 13 residues. Germline assignment: CDR1 SQVTM and CDR2 ANQGSEA. V was cut by 2 bases and J by 7 bases, with 14 bases left in between.

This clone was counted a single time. CDR3 residues: CASSLDVGTGGYEQYF. In nucleotides, the CDR3 is TGTGCCAGCAGCTTGGACGTCGGGACAGGGGGCTACGAGCAGTACTTC. The chain joins TRBV5-6 to TRBJ2-7; 11 bases are shared with TRBD1. Trimming cost V 0 bases and J 3 bases; bases outside gene matches: 5. Germline-derived CDR1 and CDR2 are SGHDT and YYEEEE. CDR3 length: 16 amino acids.

DNA for the CDR3: TGCAGCGTTGGGACTAGCGGACCTGCGGATACGCAGTATTTT. It translates to CSVGTSGPADTQYF. The chain has TRBV29-1 and TRBJ2-3; TRBD2 matches 10 bases. Germline CDR1 and CDR2: SQVTM and ANQGSEA. V gave up 4 bases and J gave up 6 bases; unmatched junction bases: 7. The CDR3 extends over 14 amino acids.

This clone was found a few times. The CDR3 DNA reads as TGCGCCAGCAGCCAAGAACAGGGGATATATGGGGCCAACGTCCTGACTTTC. This translates into CASSQEQGIYGANVLTF. The chain recombines TRBV4-1 with TRBJ2-6; 7 bases line up with TRBD1. The V and J ends lost 0 bases and 3 bases, in that order; junction bases with no gene match: 5. CDR3 length: 17 residues. From germline, CDR1 is MGHRA and CDR2 YSYEKL.